This record looks at one TCR beta chain sequence and its context. Its antigen remains unknown. Germline CDR1 and CDR2: SGHRS and YFSETQ. Trimming cost V 1 base and J 4 bases, with 11 bases left between them. This CDR3 comprises 14 residues. These data belong to a study of OX40 agonist ivuxolimab in advanced cancers. Whole-study context: Of the participants, about 40% had some prior anti-PD-1, anti-PD-L1 or anti-CTLA-4 therapy, which was allowed.

Libraries were prepared by immunoSEQ multiplex PCR; TCRdb keeps only in-frame clonotypes and omits some of them. The table lists approximately 62,000 clones, 88% of them singletons, with roughly 5% in the top ten. Study-wide results and caveats: Low normalized T-cell clonal expansion was also seen in some nonresponders. In CD8+ T cells, expanded clones were on average more numerous than in CD4+. In the 0.1 to 3.0 mg/kg range, CD4+ and CD8+ blood T cells had expanded clonally by week 6.

The sequencing used CD4+ or CD8+ T cells sorted from blood, collected in a trial of the OX40 agonist ivuxolimab. The receptor comes from an adult with an advanced solid tumor such as melanoma, head and neck, liver or kidney cancer. This chain connects TRBV5-1 to TRBJ1-1; D is perhaps TRBD1 (5 bases). The CDR3 sequence: CASSLSGRGTEAFF. The DNA of the CDR3 is TGCGCCAGCAGCTTGTCGGGGCGGGGCACTGAAGCTTTCTTT.